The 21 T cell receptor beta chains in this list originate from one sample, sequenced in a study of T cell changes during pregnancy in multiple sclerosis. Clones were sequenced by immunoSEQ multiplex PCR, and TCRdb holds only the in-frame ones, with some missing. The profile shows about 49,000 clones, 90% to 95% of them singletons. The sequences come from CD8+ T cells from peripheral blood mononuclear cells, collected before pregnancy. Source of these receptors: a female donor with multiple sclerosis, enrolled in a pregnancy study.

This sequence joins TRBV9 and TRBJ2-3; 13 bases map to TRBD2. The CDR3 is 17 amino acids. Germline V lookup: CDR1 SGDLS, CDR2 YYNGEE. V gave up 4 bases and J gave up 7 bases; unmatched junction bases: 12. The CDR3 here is CASSPGTSGAPGYTQYF. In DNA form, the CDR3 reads TGTGCCAGCAGCCCGGGGACTAGCGGGGCGCCCGGGTATACGCAGTATTTT.

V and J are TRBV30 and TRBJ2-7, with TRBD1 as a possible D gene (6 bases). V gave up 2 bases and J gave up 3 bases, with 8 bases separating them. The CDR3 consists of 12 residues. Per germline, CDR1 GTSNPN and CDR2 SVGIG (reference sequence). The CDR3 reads CAWSLDSYEQYF. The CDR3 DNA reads TGTGCCTGGAGTCTGGACAGCTACGAGCAGTACTTC. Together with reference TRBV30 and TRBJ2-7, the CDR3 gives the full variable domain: SQTIHQWPATLVQPVGSPLSLECTVEGTSNPNLYWYRQAAGRGLQLLFYSVGIGQISSEVPQNLSASRPQDRQFILSSKKLLLSDSGFYLCAWSLDSYEQYFGPGTRLTVT.

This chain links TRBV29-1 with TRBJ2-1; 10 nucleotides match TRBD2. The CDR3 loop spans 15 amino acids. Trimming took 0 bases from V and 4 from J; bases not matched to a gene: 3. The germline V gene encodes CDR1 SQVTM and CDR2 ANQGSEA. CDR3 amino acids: CSVEDPGLAYNEQFF. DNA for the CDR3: TGCAGCGTTGAAGACCCGGGACTAGCGTACAATGAGCAGTTCTTC.

CDR3 in amino acids: CASSLHVREGPEAFF. The CDR3 DNA reads as TGTGCCAGTAGTCTCCACGTCCGTGAGGGTCCTGAAGCTTTCTTT. V usage is TRBV19 and J usage is TRBJ1-1; D not resolved. The germline V gene encodes CDR1 LNHDA and CDR2 SQIVND (reference sequence). V lost 5 bases and J lost 6, with 19 bases in between. The CDR3 length is 15 residues.

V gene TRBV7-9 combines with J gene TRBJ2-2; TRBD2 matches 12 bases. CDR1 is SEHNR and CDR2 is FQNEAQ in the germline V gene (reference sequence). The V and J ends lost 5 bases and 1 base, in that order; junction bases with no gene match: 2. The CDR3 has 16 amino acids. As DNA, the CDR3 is TGTGCCAGCAGCCAGGGACTAGCGGGGAACACCGGGGAGCTGTTTTTT. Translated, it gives CASSQGLAGNTGELFF. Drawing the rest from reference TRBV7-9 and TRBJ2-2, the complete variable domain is DTGVSQNPRHKITKRGQNVTFRCDPISEHNRLYWYRQTLGQGPEFLTYFQNEAQLEKSRLLSDRFSAERPKGSFSTLEIQRTEQGDSAMYLCASSQGLAGNTGELFFGEGSRLTVL.

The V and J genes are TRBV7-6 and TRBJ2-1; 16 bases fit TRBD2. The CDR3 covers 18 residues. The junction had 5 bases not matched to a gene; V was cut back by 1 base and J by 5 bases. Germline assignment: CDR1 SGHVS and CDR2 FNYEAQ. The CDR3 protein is CASSLVGGLAGGDNEQFF. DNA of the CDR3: TGTGCCAGCAGCTTAGTGGGGGGACTAGCGGGAGGGGACAATGAGCAGTTCTTC.

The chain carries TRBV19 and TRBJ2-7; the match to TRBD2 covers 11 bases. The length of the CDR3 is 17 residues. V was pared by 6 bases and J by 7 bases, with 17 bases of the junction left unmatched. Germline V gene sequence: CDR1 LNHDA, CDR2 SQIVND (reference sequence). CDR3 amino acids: CASSPPPRLAGSKEQYF. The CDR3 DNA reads TGTGCCAGTAGCCCCCCTCCCCGACTAGCGGGATCGAAAGAGCAGTACTTC.

The CDR3 loop reads CASSLARQNTEAFF. The CDR3 DNA follows: TGTGCCAGCAGTTTAGCCAGGCAGAACACTGAAGCTTTCTTT. V and J are TRBV27 and TRBJ1-1; D gene unclear. The length of the CDR3 is 14 residues. From germline, CDR1 is MNHEY and CDR2 SMNVEV (reference sequence). The V gene lost 2 bases and the J gene lost 1 base, with 8 bases spanning the gap.

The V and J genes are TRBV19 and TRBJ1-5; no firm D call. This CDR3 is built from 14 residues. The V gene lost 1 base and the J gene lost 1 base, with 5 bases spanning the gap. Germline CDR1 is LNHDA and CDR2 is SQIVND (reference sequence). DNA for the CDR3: TGTGCCAGTAGTATAGTGGCCAGCAATCAGCCCCAGCATTTT. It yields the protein CASSIVASNQPQHF.

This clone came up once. CDR3 in amino acids: CASSLDPGKTEAFF. The CDR3 coding sequence is TGTGCCAGCAGTTTAGATCCAGGGAAAACTGAAGCTTTCTTT. The chain has TRBV27 and TRBJ1-1, with D possibly being TRBD1 (5 bases). V gave up 2 bases and J gave up 5 bases, with 12 bases separating them. The germline V gene encodes CDR1 MNHEY and CDR2 SMNVEV (reference sequence). There are 14 residues in the CDR3.

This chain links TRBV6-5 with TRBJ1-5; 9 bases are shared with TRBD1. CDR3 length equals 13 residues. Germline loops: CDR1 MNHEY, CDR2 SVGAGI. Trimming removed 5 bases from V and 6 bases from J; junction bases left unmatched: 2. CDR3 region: CASSTGGIQPQHF. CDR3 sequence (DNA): TGTGCCAGCAGTACAGGGGGCATTCAGCCCCAGCATTTT.

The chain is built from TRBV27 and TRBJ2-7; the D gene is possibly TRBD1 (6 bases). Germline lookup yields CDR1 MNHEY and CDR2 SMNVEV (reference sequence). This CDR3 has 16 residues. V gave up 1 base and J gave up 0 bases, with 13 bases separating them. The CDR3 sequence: CASSLLRTVSSYEQYF. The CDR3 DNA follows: TGTGCCAGCAGTTTATTGCGGACAGTAAGCTCCTACGAGCAGTACTTC.

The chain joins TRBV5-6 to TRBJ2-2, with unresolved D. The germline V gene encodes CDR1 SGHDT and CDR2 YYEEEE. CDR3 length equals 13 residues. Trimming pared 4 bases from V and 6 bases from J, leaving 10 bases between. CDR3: CASSVTAAGELFF. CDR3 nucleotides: TGTGCCAGCAGCGTGACCGCGGCCGGGGAGCTGTTTTTT.

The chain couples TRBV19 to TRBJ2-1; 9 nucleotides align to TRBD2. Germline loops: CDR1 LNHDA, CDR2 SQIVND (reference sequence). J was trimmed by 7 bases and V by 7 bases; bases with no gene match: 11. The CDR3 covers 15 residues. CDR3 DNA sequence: TGTGCCAGTACCCCCTTTAGCGGGAGTGATAATGAGCAGTTCTTC. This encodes CASTPFSGSDNEQFF. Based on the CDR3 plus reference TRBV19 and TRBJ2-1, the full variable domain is DGGITQSPKYLFRKEGQNVTLSCEQNLNHDAMYWYRQDPGQGLRLIYYSQIVNDFQKGDIAEGYSVSREKKESFPLTVTSAQKNPTAFYLCASTPFSGSDNEQFFGPGTRLTVL.

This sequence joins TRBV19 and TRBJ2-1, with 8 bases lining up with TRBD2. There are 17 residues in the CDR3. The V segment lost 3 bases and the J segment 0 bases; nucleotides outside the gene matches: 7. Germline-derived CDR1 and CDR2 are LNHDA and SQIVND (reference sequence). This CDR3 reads CASSIGAGASSYNEQFF. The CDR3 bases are TGTGCCAGTAGTATTGGAGCGGGAGCCTCCTCCTACAATGAGCAGTTCTTC.

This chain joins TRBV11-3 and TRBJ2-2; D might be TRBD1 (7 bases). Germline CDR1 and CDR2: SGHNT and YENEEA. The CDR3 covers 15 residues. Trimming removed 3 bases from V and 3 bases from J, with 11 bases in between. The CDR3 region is CASSLEGAHTGELFF. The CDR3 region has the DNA TGTGCCAGCAGCTTGGAGGGGGCCCACACCGGGGAGCTGTTTTTT.

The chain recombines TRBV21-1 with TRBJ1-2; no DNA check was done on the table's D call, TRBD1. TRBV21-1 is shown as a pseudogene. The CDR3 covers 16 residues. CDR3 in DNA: TGTGCCAGCAGCAAAGCTACCACAGGGTTTAACTATGGCTACACCTTC. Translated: CASSKATTGFNYGYTF.

CDR3 loop: CASSEVGGRGYEQYF. CDR3 in DNA: TGTGCCAGCAGTGAAGTAGGCGGGAGGGGTTACGAGCAGTACTTC. V gene TRBV6-1 combines with J gene TRBJ2-7, with 9 bases matching TRBD2. The CDR3 runs 15 residues. Looked up from germline, CDR1 is MNHNS and CDR2 is SASEGT. V gave up 1 base and J gave up 4 bases; unmatched junction bases: 5.

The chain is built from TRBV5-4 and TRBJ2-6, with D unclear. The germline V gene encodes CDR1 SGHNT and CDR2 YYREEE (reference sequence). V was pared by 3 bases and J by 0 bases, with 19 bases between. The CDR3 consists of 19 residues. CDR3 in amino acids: CASSYLIGALYSGANVLTF. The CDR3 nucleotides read TGTGCCAGCAGCTACCTGATTGGAGCCTTGTACTCTGGGGCCAACGTCCTGACTTTC.

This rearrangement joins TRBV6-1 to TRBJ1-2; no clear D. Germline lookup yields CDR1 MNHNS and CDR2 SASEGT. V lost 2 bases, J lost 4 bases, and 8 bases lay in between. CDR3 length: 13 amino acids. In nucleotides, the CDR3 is TGTGCCAGCAGTGAATGGGCCGTCTATGGCTACACCTTC. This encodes CASSEWAVYGYTF.

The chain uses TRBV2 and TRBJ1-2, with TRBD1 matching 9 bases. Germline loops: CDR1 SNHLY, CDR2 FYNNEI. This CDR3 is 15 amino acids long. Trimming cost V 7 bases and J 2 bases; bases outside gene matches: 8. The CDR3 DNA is TGTGCCAGCAACTCACAGGGGGCGCAGAACTATGGCTACACCTTC. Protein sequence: CASNSQGAQNYGYTF.